The sequence of this TCR beta chain was determined in a study of blood T cell repertoires in COVID-19. At the level of the study: Samples taken during acute and convalescent COVID-19 were collected in the United States, Italy and Spain. Sources were T cells, B-cell-depleted T cells, or PBMCs; the material itself was cDNA or gDNA.

Germline values: CDR1 SNHLY, CDR2 FYNNEI. The CDR3 sequence is 14 residues long. Enrollment of patients from Seattle took place during active infection, with longitudinal follow-up. In the authors' methods: Estimation of nucleated cell counts was performed using reference gene primer amplification. This table comes from immunoSEQ multiplex PCR, and its TCRdb copy is limited to in-frame clones, with some not included. V and J calls and clone size are those listed in that table; D and trimming were worked out from the DNA. This table has fewer than 200,000 clones, approximately 80% appearing once. As to this clone: One end of the junction is discordant with germline, which a read error may explain.

The chain has TRBV2 and TRBJ1-5, with 9 positions matching TRBD1. This clonotype was sampled from an elderly woman with COVID-19, enrolled during active disease. Material: peripheral blood. CDR3 in amino acids: CASSPGQGNQPQHF. The CDR3 nucleotides read TGTGCCAGCAGCCCGGGACAGGGCAACCAGCCCCAGCATTTT.